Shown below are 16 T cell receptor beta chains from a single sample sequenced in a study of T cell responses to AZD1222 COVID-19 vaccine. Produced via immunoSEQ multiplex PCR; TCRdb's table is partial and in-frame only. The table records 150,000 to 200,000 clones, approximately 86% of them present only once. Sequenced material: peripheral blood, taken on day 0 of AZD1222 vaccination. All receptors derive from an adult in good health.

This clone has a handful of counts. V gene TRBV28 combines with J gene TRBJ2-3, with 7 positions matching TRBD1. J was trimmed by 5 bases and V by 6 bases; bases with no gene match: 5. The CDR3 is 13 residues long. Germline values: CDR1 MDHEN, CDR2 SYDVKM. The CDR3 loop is CASRETGKDTQYF. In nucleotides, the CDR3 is TGTGCCAGCAGGGAGACAGGGAAAGATACGCAGTATTTT.

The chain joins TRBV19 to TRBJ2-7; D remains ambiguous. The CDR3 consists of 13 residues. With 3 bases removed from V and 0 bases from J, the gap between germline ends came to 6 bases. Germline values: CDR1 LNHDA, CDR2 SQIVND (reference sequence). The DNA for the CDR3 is TGTGCCAGTAGTATCGAAAGCTCCTACGAGCAGTACTTC. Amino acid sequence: CASSIESSYEQYF.

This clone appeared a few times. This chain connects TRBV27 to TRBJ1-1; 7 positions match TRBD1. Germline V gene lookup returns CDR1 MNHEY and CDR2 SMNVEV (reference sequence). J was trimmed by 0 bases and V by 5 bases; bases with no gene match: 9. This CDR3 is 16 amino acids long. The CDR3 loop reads CASSAETGSMNTEAFF. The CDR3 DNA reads TGTGCCAGCAGTGCCGAGACAGGGTCTATGAACACTGAAGCTTTCTTT.

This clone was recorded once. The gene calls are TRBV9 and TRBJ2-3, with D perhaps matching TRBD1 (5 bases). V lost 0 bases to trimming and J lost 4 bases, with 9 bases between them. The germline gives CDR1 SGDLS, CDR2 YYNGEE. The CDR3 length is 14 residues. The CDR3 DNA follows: TGTGCCAGCAGCGTAGGACAGTCGCCAGATACGCAGTATTTT. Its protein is CASSVGQSPDTQYF.

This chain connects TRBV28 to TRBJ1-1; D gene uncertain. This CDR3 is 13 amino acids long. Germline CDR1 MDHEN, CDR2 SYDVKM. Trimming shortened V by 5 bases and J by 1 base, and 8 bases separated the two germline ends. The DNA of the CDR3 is TGTGCCAGCAGTGGACCGAGGAACACTGAAGCTTTCTTT. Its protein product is CASSGPRNTEAFF.

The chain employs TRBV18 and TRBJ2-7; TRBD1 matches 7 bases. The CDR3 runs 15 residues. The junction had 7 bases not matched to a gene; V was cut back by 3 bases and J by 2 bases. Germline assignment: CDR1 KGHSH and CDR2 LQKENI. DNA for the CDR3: TGTGCCAGCTCACCCCGGGACAGAAGAGCCTACGAGCAGTACTTC. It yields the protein CASSPRDRRAYEQYF.

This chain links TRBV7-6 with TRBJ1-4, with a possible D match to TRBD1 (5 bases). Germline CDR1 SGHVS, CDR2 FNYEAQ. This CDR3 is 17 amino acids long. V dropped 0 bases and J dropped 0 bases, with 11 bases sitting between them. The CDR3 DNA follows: TGTGCCAGCAGCTTAGCTGCGACAGATGCAACTAATGAAAAACTGTTTTTT. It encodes CASSLAATDATNEKLFF.

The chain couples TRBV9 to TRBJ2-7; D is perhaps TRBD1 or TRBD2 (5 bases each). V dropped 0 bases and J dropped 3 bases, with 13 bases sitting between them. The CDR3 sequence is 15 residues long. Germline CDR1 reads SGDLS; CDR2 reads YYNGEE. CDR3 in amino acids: CASSVEGQGVYEQYF. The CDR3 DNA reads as TGTGCCAGCAGCGTAGAAGGGCAGGGAGTCTACGAGCAGTACTTC.

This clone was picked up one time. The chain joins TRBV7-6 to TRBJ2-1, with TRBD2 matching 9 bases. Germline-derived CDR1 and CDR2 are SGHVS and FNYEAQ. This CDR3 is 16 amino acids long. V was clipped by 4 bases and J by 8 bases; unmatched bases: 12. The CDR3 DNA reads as TGTGCCAGCAGCTCAGAAGCGGGAGGCTTTTTCGATGAGCAGTTCTTC. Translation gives CASSSEAGGFFDEQFF.

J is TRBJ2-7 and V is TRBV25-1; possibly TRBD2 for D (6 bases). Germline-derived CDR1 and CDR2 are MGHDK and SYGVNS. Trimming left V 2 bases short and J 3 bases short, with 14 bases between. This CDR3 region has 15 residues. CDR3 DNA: TGTGCCAGCAGTGAACCCGGGACGGGGGACTACGAGCAGTACTTC. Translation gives CASSEPGTGDYEQYF.

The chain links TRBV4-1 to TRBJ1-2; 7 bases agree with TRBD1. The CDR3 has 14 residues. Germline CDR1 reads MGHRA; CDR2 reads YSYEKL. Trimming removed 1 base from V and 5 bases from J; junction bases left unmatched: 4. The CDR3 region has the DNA TGCGCCAGCAGCCAAGTAACAGGGGAGTATGGCTACACCTTC. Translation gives CASSQVTGEYGYTF.

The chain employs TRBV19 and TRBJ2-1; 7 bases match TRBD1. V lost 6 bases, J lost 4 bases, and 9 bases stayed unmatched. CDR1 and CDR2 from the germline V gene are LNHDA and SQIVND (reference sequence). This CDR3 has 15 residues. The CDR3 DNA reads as TGTGCCAGTAGGGCAGACAGGGACGGTTACAATGAGCAGTTCTTC. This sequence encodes CASRADRDGYNEQFF.

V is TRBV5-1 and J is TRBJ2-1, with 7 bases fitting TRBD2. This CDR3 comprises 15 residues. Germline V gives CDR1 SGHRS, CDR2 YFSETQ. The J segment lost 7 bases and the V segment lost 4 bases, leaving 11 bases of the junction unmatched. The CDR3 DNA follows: TGCGCCAGCAGCCCGGGACTAAGGCCGGATAATGAGCAGTTCTTC. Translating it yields CASSPGLRPDNEQFF.

Written as DNA, the CDR3 is TGTGCCTGGAGTGTCCCTAGGGGAGGGCTAGCCTACGAGCAGTACTTC. Translated: CAWSVPRGGLAYEQYF. J is TRBJ2-7 and V is TRBV30; 7 nucleotides line up with TRBD2. The CDR3 runs to 16 residues. The junction had 10 bases not matched to a gene; V was cut back by 0 bases and J by 2 bases. Germline V CDR1 and CDR2: GTSNPN, SVGIG (reference sequence).

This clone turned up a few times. Here the CDR3 DNA reads TGCGCCAGCAGCTCGGGAGACAAAAACACAGATACGCAGTATTTT. Translated: CASSSGDKNTDTQYF. The rearrangement joins TRBV5-1 to TRBJ2-3; D may be TRBD2 (6 bases). Germline CDR1 SGHRS, CDR2 YFSETQ. CDR3 length: 15 amino acids. V was clipped by 3 bases and J by 2 bases, with 13 bases between them.

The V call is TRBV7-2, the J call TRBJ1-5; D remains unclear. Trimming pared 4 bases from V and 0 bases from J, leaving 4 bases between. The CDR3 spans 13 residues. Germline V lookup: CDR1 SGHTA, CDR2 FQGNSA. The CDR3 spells CASSWDSNQPQHF. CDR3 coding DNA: TGTGCCAGCAGCTGGGATAGCAATCAGCCCCAGCATTTT.